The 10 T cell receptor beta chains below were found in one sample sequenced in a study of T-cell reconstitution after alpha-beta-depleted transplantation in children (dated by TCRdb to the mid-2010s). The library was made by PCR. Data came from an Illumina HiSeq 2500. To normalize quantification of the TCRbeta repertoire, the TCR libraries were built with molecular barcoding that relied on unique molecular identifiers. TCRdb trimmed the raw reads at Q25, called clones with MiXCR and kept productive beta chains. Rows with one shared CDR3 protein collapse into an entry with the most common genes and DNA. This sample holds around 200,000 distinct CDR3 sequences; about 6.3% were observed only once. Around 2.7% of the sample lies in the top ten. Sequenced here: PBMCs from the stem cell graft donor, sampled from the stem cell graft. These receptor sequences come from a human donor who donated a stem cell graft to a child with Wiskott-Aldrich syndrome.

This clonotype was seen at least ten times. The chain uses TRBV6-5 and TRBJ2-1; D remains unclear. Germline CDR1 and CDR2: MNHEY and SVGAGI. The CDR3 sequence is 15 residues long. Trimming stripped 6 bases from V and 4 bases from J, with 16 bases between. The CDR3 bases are TGTGCCAGCAGCATGGGCAGCTCTCCTTACAATGAGCAGTTCTTC. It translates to CASSMGSSPYNEQFF.

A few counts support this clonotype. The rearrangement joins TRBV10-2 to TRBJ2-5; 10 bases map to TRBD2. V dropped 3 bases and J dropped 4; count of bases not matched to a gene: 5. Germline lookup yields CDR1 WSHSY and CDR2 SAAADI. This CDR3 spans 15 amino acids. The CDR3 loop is CASSEAGGRGETQYF. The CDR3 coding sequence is TGCGCCAGCAGTGAAGCGGGAGGGCGAGGAGAGACCCAGTACTTC.

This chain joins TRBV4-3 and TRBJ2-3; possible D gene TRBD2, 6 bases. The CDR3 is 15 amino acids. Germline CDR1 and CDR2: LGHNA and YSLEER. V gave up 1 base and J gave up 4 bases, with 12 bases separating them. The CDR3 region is CASSQVTGAADTQYF. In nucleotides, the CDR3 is TGCGCCAGCAGCCAAGTAACGGGAGCCGCAGATACGCAGTATTTT.

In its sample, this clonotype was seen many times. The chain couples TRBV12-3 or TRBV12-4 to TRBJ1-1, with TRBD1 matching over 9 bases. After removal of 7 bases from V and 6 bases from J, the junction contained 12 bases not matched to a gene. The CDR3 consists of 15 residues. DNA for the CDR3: TGTGCCAGCACCGCCGGGACAGGGAGGAGGGCTGAAGCTTTCTTT. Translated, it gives CASTAGTGRRAEAFF.

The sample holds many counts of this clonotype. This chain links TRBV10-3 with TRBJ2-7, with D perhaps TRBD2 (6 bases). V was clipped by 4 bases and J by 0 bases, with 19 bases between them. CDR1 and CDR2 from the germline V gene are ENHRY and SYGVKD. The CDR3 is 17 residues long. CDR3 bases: TGTGCCATCAGTGGGGCGAGGGGAGGCACCCTCTCCTACGAGCAGTACTTC. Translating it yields CAISGARGGTLSYEQYF.

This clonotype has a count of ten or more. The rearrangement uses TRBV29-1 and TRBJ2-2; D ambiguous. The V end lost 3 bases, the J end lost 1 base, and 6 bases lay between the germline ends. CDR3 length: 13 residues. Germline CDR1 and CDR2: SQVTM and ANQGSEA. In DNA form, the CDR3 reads TGCAGCGTTGAGTACAGGAACACCGGGGAGCTGTTTTTT. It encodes CSVEYRNTGELFF.

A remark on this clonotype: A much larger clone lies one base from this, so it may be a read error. CDR3 region: CASSLLQARDIQYF. Here the CDR3 DNA reads TGCGCCAGCAGCTTGCTGCAGGCCAGGGACATTCAGTACTTC. This rearrangement joins TRBV5-1 to TRBJ2-4, with D possibly TRBD1 on 5 matching bases. V lost 1 base and J 8 bases, leaving 13 bases between the germline ends. CDR1 is SGHRS, CDR2 YFSETQ, per germline. The length of the CDR3 is 14 residues.

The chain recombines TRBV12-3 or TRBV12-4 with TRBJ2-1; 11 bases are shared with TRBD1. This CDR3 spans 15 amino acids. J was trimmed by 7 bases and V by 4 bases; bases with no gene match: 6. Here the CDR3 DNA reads TGTGCCAGCAGTTACGGACAGGGGGCTCTGAATGAGCAGTTCTTC. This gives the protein CASSYGQGALNEQFF.

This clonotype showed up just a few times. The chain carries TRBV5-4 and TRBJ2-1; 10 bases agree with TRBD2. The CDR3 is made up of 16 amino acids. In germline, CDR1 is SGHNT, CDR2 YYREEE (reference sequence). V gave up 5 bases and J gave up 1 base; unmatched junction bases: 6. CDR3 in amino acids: CASRNQRGGSYNEQFF. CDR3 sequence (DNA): TGTGCCAGCAGGAACCAGCGGGGGGGTTCCTACAATGAGCAGTTCTTC.

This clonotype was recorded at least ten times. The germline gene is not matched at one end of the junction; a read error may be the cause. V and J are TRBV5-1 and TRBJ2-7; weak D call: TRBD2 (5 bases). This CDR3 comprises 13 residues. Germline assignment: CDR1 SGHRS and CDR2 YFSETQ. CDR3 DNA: TGCGCCAGCAGCGCCCTTGACGAGGGTACCCAGCACTTC. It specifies CASSALDEGTQHF.